This T cell receptor beta chain appears in the sequencing data of a study of T cells expressing NK-cell markers. Study as a whole: Most of the eight sequenced donors were HCMV-seropositive; one was seronegative.

TCRdb reprocessed the 5' RACE reads, with one entry per CDR3 protein and no DNA. Listed are some 440,000 distinct CDR3 sequences; over 1.1% falls within the top ten. This sequence originates from a woman between 50 and 59 years old in good health. Specimen: blood T cells: a sorted CD56 or NKG2C T cell subset, CD4+ or CD8+ T cells, or bulk PBMC T cells (not recorded which).

CDR3 residues: CSARLAGGLDTQYF. This chain links TRBV20-1 with TRBJ2-3; the D gene TCRdb calls, TRBD2, cannot be checked with no DNA. CDR1 and CDR2 (germline): DFQATT, SNEGSKA (reference sequence). This CDR3 has 14 amino acids.